This T cell receptor beta chain stems from a study of cytomegalovirus exposure and HLA in healthy donors. Overall study results and limits: Researchers counted 150 to 200 TCR beta chains as cytomegalovirus-associated.

TCRdb's table, derived via immunoSEQ multiplex PCR, lists solely in-frame clones and lacks some. Among 240,000 or so clones, approximately 86% were seen once, and the ten largest hold about 1.2%. Comment on this clone: Its target is unknown.

The material sequenced was PBMCs. This clonotype was obtained from a woman aged 25 to 45 in good health and CMV-seropositive.

CDR3 protein: CASSVRPGNTEAFF. In DNA, the CDR3 is TGTGCCAGCAGCGTACGTCCCGGGAACACTGAAGCTTTCTTT. The chain is built from TRBV9 and TRBJ1-1, with D unresolved. The V gene's germline CDR1 is SGDLS and CDR2 YYNGEE. The CDR3 covers 14 residues. The V and J ends lost 1 base and 1 base respectively, with 8 bases between them. Combining the CDR3 with reference TRBV9 and TRBJ1-1 gives the whole variable domain DSGVTQTPKHLITATGQRVTLRCSPRSGDLSVYWYQQSLDQGLQFLIQYYNGEERAKGNILERFSAQQFPDLHSELNLSSLELGDSALYFCASSVRPGNTEAFFGQGTRLTVV.